Shown below are 27 T cell receptor beta chains from a single sample sequenced in a study of molecular identifiers for immune sequencing clone quantification. TCRdb redid the calling of the PCR reads with MiXCR, one entry per CDR3 protein. The table lists some 100,000 distinct CDR3 sequences, around 17% of them singletons. Sequencing used naive CD8+ T cells from blood, with Jurkat cell RNA spiked in. The subset denotes: FACS-sorted CD8+CD4-CCR7+CD45RA+ naive T cells. Receptors were obtained from a human donor in good health. Some libraries in this study had Jurkat cell RNA spiked in.

V is TRBV2 and J is TRBJ2-1, with D tentatively TRBD1 (7 bases). The CDR3 has 15 residues. The germline V gene encodes CDR1 SNHLY and CDR2 FYNNEI. V lost 4 bases to trimming and J lost 4 bases, with 14 bases between them. The CDR3 nucleotides read TGTGCCAGCAGTGGCACAGGGGAGGTTTACAATGAGCAGTTCTTC. Residues: CASSGTGEVYNEQFF.

This clonotype showed up just once. This sequence may be a read error, since a much larger clone differs from it by one base. The V call is TRBV9, the J call TRBJ2-7; TRBD2 aligns across 11 bases. There are 15 residues in the CDR3. CDR1 and CDR2 (germline): SGDLS, YYNGEE. CDR3 nucleotide sequence: TGTGCCAGCAGCGAGGGGACTAGCGGATCCTGCGAGCAGTACTTC. It specifies CASSEGTSGSCEQYF.

Concerning this clonotype: The junction does not match germline at one end; this may be a read error. V usage is TRBV12-3 or TRBV12-4 and J usage is TRBJ2-6, with D possibly matching TRBD1 (5 bases). CDR3 length equals 15 residues. The CDR3 protein is CASSFSGLGANVLTF. The CDR3 DNA is TGTGCCAGCAGTTTTTCAGGGCTTGGGGCCAATGTCCTGACTTTC.

This clonotype occurred many times. This chain uses TRBV7-2 with TRBJ2-3; TRBD2 matches 9 bases. The CDR3 sequence is 15 residues long. In germline, CDR1 is SGHTA, CDR2 FQGNSA. With 6 bases clipped from V and 7 bases from J, the junction kept 11 bases outside the gene matches. CDR3 sequence (DNA): TGTGCCAGCAGGGAAAGCGGGGGGACGCTAAATACGCAGTATTTT. Translating it yields CASRESGGTLNTQYF.

Many counts were recorded for this clonotype. This chain links TRBV9 with TRBJ2-7; D gene unclear. Germline-derived CDR1 and CDR2 are SGDLS and YYNGEE. V was shortened by 2 bases and J by 5 bases, with 11 bases between the two germline ends. The length of the CDR3 is 13 residues. CDR3 nucleotide sequence: TGTGCCAGCAGCGTGTCGGTCCGGGACGAGCAGTACTTC. Its protein is CASSVSVRDEQYF. Together with reference TRBV9 and TRBJ2-7, the CDR3 gives the full variable domain: DSGVTQTPKHLITATGQRVTLRCSPRSGDLSVYWYQQSLDQGLQFLIQYYNGEERAKGNILERFSAQQFPDLHSELNLSSLELGDSALYFCASSVSVRDEQYFGPGTRLTVT.

With regard to this clonotype: This may arise from a read error, as a much more abundant clone is one base away. A read error is likely, as this CDR3 ends without the conserved phenylalanine or tryptophan. The chain combines TRBV4-1 with TRBJ2-4, with D maybe TRBD2 (7 bases). Trimming shortened V by 4 bases and J by 1 base, and 20 bases separated the two germline ends. Germline loops: CDR1 MGHRA, CDR2 YSYEKL. This CDR3 spans 18 amino acids. The CDR3 is CASSLWRRGPEAKNIQYV. DNA for the CDR3: TGCGCCAGCAGCCTGTGGAGGCGGGGGCCGGAGGCCAAAAACATTCAGTACGTC.

The chain employs TRBV5-6 and TRBJ1-4, with unresolved D. The CDR3 extends over 14 amino acids. Trimming took 4 bases from V and 3 from J, leaving 10 bases between them. The V gene's germline CDR1 is SGHDT and CDR2 YYEEEE. CDR3 amino acids: CASSPGRANEKLFF. The CDR3 nucleotides read TGTGCCAGCAGCCCGGGGAGGGCTAATGAAAAACTGTTTTTT.

Turning to this clonotype: Possible read error: a much larger clone is one base away. This chain joins TRBV29-1 and TRBJ2-1; D is ambiguous. The CDR3 contains 14 residues. Germline assignment: CDR1 SQVTM and CDR2 ANQGSEA. Trimming took 4 bases from V and 6 from J, leaving 16 bases between them. CDR3 sequence (DNA): TGCAGCGTTGTTCGAATGAAGGTGGTCAATGAGCAGTTCTTC. It is translated as CSVVRMKVVNEQFF.

On this clonotype: A much larger clonotype is one base distant, so this may be a read error. The conserved phenylalanine or tryptophan normally closing the CDR3 is absent here, so this likely arose from a read error. The chain combines TRBV27 with TRBJ1-5; D is possibly TRBD1 (5 bases). The CDR3 runs to 13 residues. Trimming pared 5 bases from V and 13 bases from J, leaving 18 bases between. Germline loops: CDR1 MNHEY, CDR2 SMNVEV (reference sequence). The CDR3 region is CASSGTRIENQHL. The CDR3 coding sequence is TGTGCCAGCAGTGGGACGCGAATTGAAAATCAGCATCTT.

This clonotype was counted many times. The chain combines TRBV6-2 or TRBV6-3 with TRBJ1-5, with a weak D call TRBD1 (5 bases). Germline V lookup: CDR1 MNHEY, CDR2 SVGEGT. This CDR3 comprises 14 residues. V was pared by 5 bases and J by 6 bases, with 14 bases between. The CDR3 here is CASSLREKAQPQHF. CDR3 nucleotides: TGTGCCAGCAGTCTCAGGGAGAAGGCTCAGCCCCAGCATTTT.

This clonotype occurred many times. V and J are TRBV7-9 and TRBJ2-5; D unresolved. The CDR3 runs to 14 residues. Looked up from germline, CDR1 is SEHNR and CDR2 is FQNEAQ (reference sequence). V lost 5 bases to trimming and J lost 2 bases, with 12 bases between them. The CDR3 region has the DNA TGTGCCAGCAGCCCTGACGCCCCGCAAGAGACCCAGTACTTC. Residues: CASSPDAPQETQYF.

A word on this clonotype: It may be a read error: a sequence one base away is much more abundant. The V gene is TRBV2, the J gene TRBJ1-4; D unresolved. The germline V gene has CDR1 SNHLY and CDR2 FYNNEI. V lost 6 bases and J 9 bases, leaving 17 bases between the germline ends. The CDR3 has 14 residues. CDR3 nucleotide sequence: TGTGCCAGCAGCGACCCGGGCCGAGGTAAAAAACTGTTTTTT. This codes for CASSDPGRGKKLFF.

This clonotype was counted at least ten times. The chain carries TRBV6-2 or TRBV6-3 and TRBJ1-5; no definite D call. This CDR3 region has 12 residues. V was clipped by 5 bases and J by 6 bases, with 8 bases between them. Looked up from germline, CDR1 is MNHEY and CDR2 is SVGEGT. CDR3 residues: CASSPWAQPQHF. CDR3 nucleotide sequence: TGTGCCAGCAGTCCATGGGCTCAGCCCCAGCATTTT.

About this clonotype: A much larger clone lies a single base off, so this may be a read error. This chain links TRBV5-6 with TRBJ1-6, with D maybe TRBD1 (5 bases). The germline V gene encodes CDR1 SGHDT and CDR2 YYEEEE. V shed 3 bases and J shed 6 bases, with 19 bases lying between them. The length of the CDR3 is 17 residues. As DNA, the CDR3 is TGTGCCAGCAGCTGGGGCATCGGCGGGGGAATTAATTCACCCCTCCACTTT. Residues: CASSWGIGGGINSPLHF. Variable domain in full (rest from reference TRBV5-6 and TRBJ1-6): DAGVTQSPTHLIKTRGQQVTLRCSPKSGHDTVSWYQQALGQGPQFIFQYYEEEERQRGNFPDRFSGHQFPNYSSELNVNALLLGDSALYLCASSWGIGGGINSPLHFGNGTRLTVT.

This clonotype occurred a few times. A read error may be the cause here, since a much bigger clone is one base away. The chain couples TRBV4-3 to TRBJ1-1; the match to TRBD1 covers 7 bases. The CDR3 covers 14 residues. Germline CDR1 and CDR2: LGHNA and YSLEER. The CDR3 loop reads CASSPHRGWAEASF. As DNA, the CDR3 is TGCGCCAGCAGCCCTCACAGGGGTTGGGCTGAAGCTTCCTTT.

This clonotype was observed a few times. The CDR3 DNA sequence: TGTGCCAGCAGTCGACAGGGAAGCAATCAGCCCCAGCATTTT. This encodes CASSRQGSNQPQHF. The rearrangement uses TRBV25-1 and TRBJ1-5, with 7 bases identical to TRBD1. This CDR3 is 14 amino acids long. In germline, CDR1 is MGHDK, CDR2 SYGVNS. The junction had 2 bases not matched to a gene; V was cut back by 5 bases and J by 1 base.

The sample holds many counts of this clonotype. This CDR3 is CASSMRGLGETQYF. DNA for the CDR3: TGTGCCAGCAGCATGAGGGGGCTGGGAGAGACCCAGTACTTC. V and J are TRBV11-2 and TRBJ2-5; 7 bases are shared with TRBD1. With 5 bases clipped from V and 4 bases from J, the junction kept 7 bases outside the gene matches. The germline gives CDR1 SGHAT, CDR2 FQNNGV. The CDR3 totals 14 residues.

The sample holds many counts of this clonotype. The J gene is TRBJ2-7, the V gene TRBV19; 10 nucleotides align to TRBD2. The junction had 4 bases not matched to a gene; V was cut back by 5 bases and J by 3 bases. Germline CDR1 reads LNHDA; CDR2 reads SQIVND (reference sequence). The CDR3 runs 14 residues. The CDR3 coding sequence is TGTGCCAGTAGTCTAGCGGGAGCGGACTACGAGCAGTACTTC. It is translated as CASSLAGADYEQYF.

This clonotype occurred many times. This chain connects TRBV20-1 to TRBJ2-3, with TRBD2 identical over 11 bases. J was trimmed by 7 bases and V by 6 bases; bases with no gene match: 12. Germline CDR1 DFQATT, CDR2 SNEGSKA (reference sequence). The CDR3 runs 15 residues. CDR3 sequence (DNA): TGCAGTGCAACGGGACTAGCGGATTCGAGCCATACGCAGTATTTT. Its translation: CSATGLADSSHTQYF.

This clonotype showed up many times. The chain uses TRBV7-9 and TRBJ2-6; maybe TRBD2 (6 bases). The germline V and J ends were trimmed by 1 base and 2 bases, with 9 bases remaining between them. The CDR3 spans 16 residues. CDR1 is SEHNR, CDR2 FQNEAQ, per germline (reference sequence). The CDR3 nucleotides are TGTGCCAGCAGCTTAGTCGCGGGGCCTGGGGCCAACGTCCTGACTTTC. This translates into CASSLVAGPGANVLTF.

This clonotype was seen repeatedly, ten times or more. The V gene is TRBV12-3 or TRBV12-4, the J gene TRBJ2-3; 11 positions match TRBD2. The CDR3 runs 15 residues. J was trimmed by 6 bases and V by 5 bases; bases with no gene match: 7. Written as DNA, the CDR3 is TGTGCCAGCAGTCGAGTAGCGGGGGGGTTCGATACGCAGTATTTT. Protein: CASSRVAGGFDTQYF.

This clonotype was picked up one time. The rearrangement links TRBV10-3 to TRBJ1-4; weak D call: TRBD1 (6 bases). This CDR3 has 14 residues. The V end lost 5 bases, the J end lost 14 bases, and 21 bases lay between the germline ends. Germline V gene lookup returns CDR1 ENHRY and CDR2 SYGVKD. The CDR3 region has the DNA TGTGCCATCAGTCCAGGACAGCATAATGAAGAGCTGTTTTTT. Encoded protein: CAISPGQHNEELFF.

This clonotype showed up many times. The chain links TRBV29-1 to TRBJ1-1; TRBD1 matches 7 bases. The V gene end was trimmed by 5 bases and the J gene end by 7 bases; junction bases not matched to a gene: 4. The CDR3 sequence is 11 residues long. Looked up from germline, CDR1 is SQVTM and CDR2 is ANQGSEA. CDR3 region: CSVQGGDEAFF. CDR3 nucleotide sequence: TGCAGCGTTCAGGGGGGGGATGAAGCTTTCTTT.

This clonotype was seen at least ten times. The rearrangement joins TRBV7-9 to TRBJ2-3; D is ambiguous. The V gene lost 5 bases and the J gene lost 7 bases, with 10 bases spanning the gap. This CDR3 is built from 12 residues. Germline lookup yields CDR1 SEHNR and CDR2 FQNEAQ (reference sequence). CDR3 sequence reads: CASSHNPNTQYF. The CDR3, as DNA: TGTGCCAGCAGCCATAACCCAAATACGCAGTATTTT.

The V and J genes are TRBV7-2 and TRBJ1-1, with D perhaps matching TRBD1 (6 bases). The CDR3 is 14 residues long. CDR1 and CDR2 (germline): SGHTA, FQGNSA. Trimming took off 3 bases at V and 5 bases at J, with 13 bases between the two ends. The CDR3 is CASSFSGAATEAFF. Here the CDR3 DNA reads TGTGCCAGCAGCTTCTCGGGGGCGGCGACTGAAGCTTTCTTT.

This clonotype was detected ten times or more. The genes are TRBV7-9 and TRBJ2-7; 9 bases are shared with TRBD1. Germline V gene sequence: CDR1 SEHNR, CDR2 FQNEAQ (reference sequence). The CDR3 has 14 amino acids. After removal of 4 bases from V and 3 bases from J, the junction contained 4 bases not matched to a gene. The CDR3 sequence: CASSSGQGVYEQYF. The CDR3 nucleotides are TGTGCCAGCAGCTCGGGACAGGGAGTCTACGAGCAGTACTTC.

The chain links TRBV4-1 to TRBJ2-1, with TRBD2 as a possible D gene (5 bases). In germline, CDR1 is MGHRA, CDR2 YSYEKL. Deletions cut 0 bases from V and 8 bases from J, with 8 bases between. The CDR3 has 13 amino acids. The CDR3 region has the DNA TGCGCCAGCAGCCAAGAATCCGGGGATGAGCAGTTCTTC. This translates into CASSQESGDEQFF.